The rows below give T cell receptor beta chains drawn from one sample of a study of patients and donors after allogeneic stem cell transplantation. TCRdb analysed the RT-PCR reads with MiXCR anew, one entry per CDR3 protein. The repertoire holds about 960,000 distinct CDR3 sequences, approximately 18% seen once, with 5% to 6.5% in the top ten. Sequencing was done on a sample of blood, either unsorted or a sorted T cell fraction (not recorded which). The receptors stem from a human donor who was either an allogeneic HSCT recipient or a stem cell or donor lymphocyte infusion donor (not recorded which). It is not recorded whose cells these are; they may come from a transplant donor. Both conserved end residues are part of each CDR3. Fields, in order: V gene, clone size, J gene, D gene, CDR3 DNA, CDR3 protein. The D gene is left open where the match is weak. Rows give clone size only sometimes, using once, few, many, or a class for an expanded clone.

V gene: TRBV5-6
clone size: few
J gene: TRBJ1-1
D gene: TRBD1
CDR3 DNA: TGTGCCAGCAGCAGGGACAGGAGAGAGACTGAAGCTTTCTTT
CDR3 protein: CASSRDRRETEAFF

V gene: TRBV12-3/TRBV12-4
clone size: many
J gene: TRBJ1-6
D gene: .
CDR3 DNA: TGTGCCAGCAGTCCCCCGGGAGGTCGCCTCCACTTT
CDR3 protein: CASSPPGGRLHF

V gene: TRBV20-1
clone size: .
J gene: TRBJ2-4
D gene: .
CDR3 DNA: TGCAGTGCTACCTCAGAGTTAGCCAAAAACATTCAGTACTTC
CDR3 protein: CSATSELAKNIQYF

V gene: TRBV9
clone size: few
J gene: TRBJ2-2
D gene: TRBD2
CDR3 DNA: TGTGCCAGCAGCGTAGGACCGGGACTAGCGGGAGTTCACACCGGGGAGCTGTTTTTT
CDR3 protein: CASSVGPGLAGVHTGELFF

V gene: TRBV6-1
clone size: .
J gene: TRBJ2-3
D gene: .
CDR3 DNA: TGTGCCAGCAGCTCTCAGGGTTCGGCGGATACGCAGTATTTT
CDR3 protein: CASSSQGSADTQYF

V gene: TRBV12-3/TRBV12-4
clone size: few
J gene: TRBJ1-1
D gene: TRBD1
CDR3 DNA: TGTGCCAGCAGTTTACCTCCGGGACAGATGAACACTGAAGCTTTCTTT
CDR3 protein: CASSLPPGQMNTEAFF

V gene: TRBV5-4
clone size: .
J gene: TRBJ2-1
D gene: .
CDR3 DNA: TGTGCCAGCAGCTTAAGGGACACTGCGTACAATGAGCAGTTCTTC
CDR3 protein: CASSLRDTAYNEQFF

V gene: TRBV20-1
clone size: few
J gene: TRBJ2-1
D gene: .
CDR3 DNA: TGCAGTGCCAGGGCCGAGGGCCCTGATGAGCAGTTCTTC
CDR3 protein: CSARAEGPDEQFF

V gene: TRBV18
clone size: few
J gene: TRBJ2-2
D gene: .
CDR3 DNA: TGTGCCAGCTCACTCCGAGACAGTCTCGGCACCGGGGAGCTGTTTTTT
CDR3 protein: CASSLRDSLGTGELFF

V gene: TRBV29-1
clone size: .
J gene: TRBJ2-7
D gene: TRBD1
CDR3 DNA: TGCAGCGTTGGGACAGGACTCTACGAGCAGTACTTC
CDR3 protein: CSVGTGLYEQYF

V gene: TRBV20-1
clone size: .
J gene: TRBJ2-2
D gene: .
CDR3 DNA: TGCAGTGCTAGGGGAAGCGGCTCGAACACCGGGGAGCTGTTTTTT
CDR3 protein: CSARGSGSNTGELFF

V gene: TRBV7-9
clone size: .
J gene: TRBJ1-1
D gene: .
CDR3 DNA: TGTGCCAGCAGCTTGGTTCTATTCATCAGAAACACTGAAGCTTTCTTT
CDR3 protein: CASSLVLFIRNTEAFF

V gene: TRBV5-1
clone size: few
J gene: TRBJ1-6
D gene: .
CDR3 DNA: TGCGCCAGCAGCTCGTCCCAGCGGAAGGGGGATTCACCCCTCCACTTT
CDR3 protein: CASSSSQRKGDSPLHF

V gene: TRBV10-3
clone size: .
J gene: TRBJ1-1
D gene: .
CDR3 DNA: TGTGCCATCAGGGGGACGGTGAAAGTCACTGAAGCTTTCTTT
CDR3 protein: CAIRGTVKVTEAFF

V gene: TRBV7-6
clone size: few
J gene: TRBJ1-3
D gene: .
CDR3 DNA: TGTGCCAGCAGCAAAAACGGGGGATCTGGAAACACCATATATTTT
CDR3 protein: CASSKNGGSGNTIYF

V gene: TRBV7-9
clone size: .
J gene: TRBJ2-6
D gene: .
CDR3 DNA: TGTGCCAGCAGCTTAGCGTGGACACTCTCTGGGGCCAACGTCCTGACTTTC
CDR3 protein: CASSLAWTLSGANVLTF

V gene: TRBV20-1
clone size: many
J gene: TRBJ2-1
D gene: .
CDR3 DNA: TGCAGCTACATTAGCGAGCCCAATGAGCAGTTCTTC
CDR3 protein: CSYISEPNEQFF

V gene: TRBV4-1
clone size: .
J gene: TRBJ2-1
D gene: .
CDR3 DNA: TGCGCCAGCAGCCAAGATGTTGTGGGGGGGCGGGCCTACAATGAGCAGTTCTTC
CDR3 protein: CASSQDVVGGRAYNEQFF

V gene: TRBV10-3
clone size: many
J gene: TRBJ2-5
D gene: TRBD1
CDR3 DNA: TGTGCCATCAGTCCTCGACAGGGGGCCCAAGAGACCCAGTACTTC
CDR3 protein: CAISPRQGAQETQYF

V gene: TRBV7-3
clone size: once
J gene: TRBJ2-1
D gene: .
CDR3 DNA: TGTGCCAGCAGCTTAAGGGGGCCAAGCAATGAGCAGTTCTTC
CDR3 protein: CASSLRGPSNEQFF

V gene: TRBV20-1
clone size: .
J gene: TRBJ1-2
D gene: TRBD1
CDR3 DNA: TGCAGTGCTAGAGATACCGGGACAGGGAAAAGGGATGGCTACACCTTC
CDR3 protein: CSARDTGTGKRDGYTF

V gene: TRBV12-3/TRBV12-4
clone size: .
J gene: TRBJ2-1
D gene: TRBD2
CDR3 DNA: TGTGCCAGCAGTCTACGAGCGGGACTAGTTGGCAATGAGCAGTTCTTC
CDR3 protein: CASSLRAGLVGNEQFF

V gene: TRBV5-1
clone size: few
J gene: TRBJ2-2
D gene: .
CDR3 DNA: TGCGCCAGCAGCTTGCCTCGCGGGACCGGGGAGCTGTTTTTT
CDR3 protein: CASSLPRGTGELFF

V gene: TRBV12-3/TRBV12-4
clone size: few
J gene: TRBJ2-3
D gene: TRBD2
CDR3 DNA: TGTGCCAGCAGTCGAACGGGGACTAGCAATTCCCAGTATTTT
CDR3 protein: CASSRTGTSNSQYF

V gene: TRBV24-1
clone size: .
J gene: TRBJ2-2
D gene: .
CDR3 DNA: TGTGCCACCAGTGATTTAGGGACGAACACCGGGGAGCTGTTTTTT
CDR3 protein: CATSDLGTNTGELFF

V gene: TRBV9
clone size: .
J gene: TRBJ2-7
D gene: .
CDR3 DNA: TGTGCCAGCAGCGTAGGTTTGGGAGACGAGCAGTACTTC
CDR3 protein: CASSVGLGDEQYF

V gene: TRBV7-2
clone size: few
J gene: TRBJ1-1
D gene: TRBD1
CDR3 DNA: TGTGCCAGCAGCTTAGAACCAGGGGGGGGCACTGAAGCTTTCTTT
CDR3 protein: CASSLEPGGGTEAFF

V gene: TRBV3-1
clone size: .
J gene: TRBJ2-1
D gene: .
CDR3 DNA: TGTGCCAGCAGCCAATCCTGGGGGGAGTCGGACAATGAGCAGTTCTTC
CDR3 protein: CASSQSWGESDNEQFF

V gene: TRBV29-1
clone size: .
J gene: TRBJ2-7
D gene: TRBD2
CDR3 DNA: TGCAGCGTACCCACTAGCGGGAGCGGGCAGTACTTC
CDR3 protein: CSVPTSGSGQYF

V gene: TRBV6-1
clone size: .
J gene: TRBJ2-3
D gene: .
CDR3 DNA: TGTGCCAGCAGTGTGGACTCTTTACGACCAGATACGCAGTATTTT
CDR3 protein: CASSVDSLRPDTQYF

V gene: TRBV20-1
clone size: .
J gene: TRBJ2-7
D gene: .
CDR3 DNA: TGCAGTGCTAGAGGACAGGCATTCTACGAGCAGTACTTC
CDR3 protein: CSARGQAFYEQYF

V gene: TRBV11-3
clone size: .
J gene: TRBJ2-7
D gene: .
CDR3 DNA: TGTGCCAGCAAACGGGGCGGGACCTACGAGCAGTACTTC
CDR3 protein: CASKRGGTYEQYF

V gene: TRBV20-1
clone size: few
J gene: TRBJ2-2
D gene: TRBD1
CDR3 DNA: TGCAGTGCTAGAGTGGGGACAGGGGCCCTAGTGGAGCTGTTTTTT
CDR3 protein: CSARVGTGALVELFF

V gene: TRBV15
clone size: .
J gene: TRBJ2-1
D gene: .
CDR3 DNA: TGTGCCACCAGCAGATCCACATACAATGAGCAGTTCTTC
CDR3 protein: CATSRSTYNEQFF

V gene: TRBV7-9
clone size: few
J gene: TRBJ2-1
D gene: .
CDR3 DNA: TGTGCCAGCAGCCCGGACAAGACCTACAATGAGCAGTTCTTC
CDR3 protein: CASSPDKTYNEQFF

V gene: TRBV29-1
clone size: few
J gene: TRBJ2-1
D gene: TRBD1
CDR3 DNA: TGCAGCGTTGAAGATCGAGGGAGACAGGGGAGCGAGCAGTTCTTC
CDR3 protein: CSVEDRGRQGSEQFF

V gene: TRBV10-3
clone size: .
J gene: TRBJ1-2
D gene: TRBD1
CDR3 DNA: TGTGCCACCGAGGGACAGGGGGTAGATGGCTACACCTTC
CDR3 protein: CATEGQGVDGYTF

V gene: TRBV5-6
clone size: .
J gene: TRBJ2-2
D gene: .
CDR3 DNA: TGTGCCAGCAGCCAGCCTGCGATAACTCGGGGCGTGGGGACCGGGGAGCTGTTTTTT
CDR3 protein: CASSQPAITRGVGTGELFF

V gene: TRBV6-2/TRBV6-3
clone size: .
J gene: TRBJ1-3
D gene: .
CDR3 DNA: TGTGCCAGCAGCAGGACACACGGAAACACCATATATTTT
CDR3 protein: CASSRTHGNTIYF

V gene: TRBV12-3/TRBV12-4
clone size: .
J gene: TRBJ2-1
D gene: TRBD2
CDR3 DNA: TGTGCCAGCGGCGGACTAGCGGGGGGTTTCCGTAGCTCCTACAATGAGCAGTTCTTC
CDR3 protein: CASGGLAGGFRSSYNEQFF

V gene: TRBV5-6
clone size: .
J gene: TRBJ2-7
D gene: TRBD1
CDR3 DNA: TGTGCCAGCAGCCTCGCCGCCGGGACAGGGGGGTCCTACGAGCAGTACTTC
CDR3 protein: CASSLAAGTGGSYEQYF

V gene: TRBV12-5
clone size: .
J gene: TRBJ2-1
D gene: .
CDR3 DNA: TGTGCTAGTGGTTTGGCTAGCACAAGAGCGCAGTTCTTC
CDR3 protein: CASGLASTRAQFF

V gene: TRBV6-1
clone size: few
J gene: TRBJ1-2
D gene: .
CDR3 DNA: TGTGCCAGCAGACGACAGTCTAACTATGGCTACACCTTC
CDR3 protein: CASRRQSNYGYTF

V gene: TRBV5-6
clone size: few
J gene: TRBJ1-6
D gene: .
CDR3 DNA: TGTGCCAGCAGGGAAAGATATAATTCACCCCTCCACTTT
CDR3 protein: CASRERYNSPLHF

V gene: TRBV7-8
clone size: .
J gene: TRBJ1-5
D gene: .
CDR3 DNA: TGTGCCAGCAGCTTACCCCAGGGTGGGAATCAGCCCCAGCATTTT
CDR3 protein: CASSLPQGGNQPQHF

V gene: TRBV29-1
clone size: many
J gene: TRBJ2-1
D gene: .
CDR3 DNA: TGCAGCGTTGAAGGAGTTGAGCAGTTCTTC
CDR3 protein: CSVEGVEQFF

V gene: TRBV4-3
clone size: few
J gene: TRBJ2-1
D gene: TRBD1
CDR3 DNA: TGCGCCAGCAGCCAAGTCGGCGGGACAGGGTCGGATGAGCAGTTCTTC
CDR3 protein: CASSQVGGTGSDEQFF

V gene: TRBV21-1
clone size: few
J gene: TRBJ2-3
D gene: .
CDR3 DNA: TGTGCCAGCAGCAATGGGGACAGGGGGCGACCCTGTTCAGATACGCAGTATTTT
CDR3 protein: CASSNGDRGRPCSDTQYF

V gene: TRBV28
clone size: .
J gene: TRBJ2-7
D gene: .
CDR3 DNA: TGTGCCAGCAGGGAGGCGGGCTGGGAACCCTACGAGCAGTACTTC
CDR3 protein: CASREAGWEPYEQYF

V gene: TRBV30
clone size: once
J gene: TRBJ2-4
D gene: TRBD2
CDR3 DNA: TGTGCCTGGAGCCCCATACTAGCGGGAAAGGGAAACATTCAGTACTTC
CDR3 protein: CAWSPILAGKGNIQYF

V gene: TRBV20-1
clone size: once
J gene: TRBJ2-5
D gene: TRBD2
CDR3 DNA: TGCAGTGCTAGAGAAACCCCCTCTCTAGCGGGTGGGACCCAGTACTTC
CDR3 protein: CSARETPSLAGGTQYF